A single sample is the source of the 18 T cell receptor beta chains below, sequenced in a study of cytomegalovirus exposure and HLA in healthy donors. PCR employed 60 Vbeta and 13 Jbeta primers. The protocol was immunoSEQ multiplex PCR, while the TCRdb copy is restricted to in-frame clones and leaves out a portion. In total, the table holds more than 65,000 clones. The sequencing input was PBMCs. The receptors here all came from a man aged 40-50 years in good health and CMV-seronegative.

The V call is TRBV5-6, the J call TRBJ1-6; D perhaps matches TRBD1 (5 bases). This CDR3 region has 16 residues. Germline assignment: CDR1 SGHDT and CDR2 YYEEEE. Trimming removed 4 bases at V and 0 bases at J, with 11 bases between. The CDR3 region is CASSLIDSSYNSPLHF. CDR3 DNA sequence: TGTGCCAGCAGCCTCATCGACAGCTCCTATAATTCACCCCTCCACTTT. Combining the CDR3 with reference TRBV5-6 and TRBJ1-6 gives the whole variable domain DAGVTQSPTHLIKTRGQQVTLRCSPKSGHDTVSWYQQALGQGPQFIFQYYEEEERQRGNFPDRFSGHQFPNYSSELNVNALLLGDSALYLCASSLIDSSYNSPLHFGNGTRLTVT.

The genes are TRBV19 and TRBJ2-7; 11 bases line up with TRBD2. Germline assignment: CDR1 LNHDA and CDR2 SQIVND (reference sequence). V lost 5 bases to trimming and J lost 6 bases; unmatched junction nucleotides: 6. The CDR3 covers 14 residues. The CDR3 sequence is CASSLSSGGFEQYF. CDR3 bases: TGTGCCAGTAGTTTATCTAGCGGGGGGTTCGAGCAGTACTTC.

This chain links TRBV18 with TRBJ1-1; TRBD1 is a possible D gene (6 bases). The CDR3 sequence is 15 residues long. Trimming pared 3 bases from V and 0 bases from J, leaving 11 bases between. Germline V gene lookup returns CDR1 KGHSH and CDR2 LQKENI. The CDR3 DNA reads as TGTGCCAGCTCACCCGTACAGGGAATGAACACTGAAGCTTTCTTT. The encoded protein is CASSPVQGMNTEAFF.

The CDR3 DNA follows: TGTGCCAGTAGTATTGTGTGGGGGGGTGGTGGGGGCACTGAAGCTTTCTTT. Translation gives CASSIVWGGGGGTEAFF. The chain couples TRBV19 to TRBJ1-1; tentative D call: TRBD1 (5 bases). V was trimmed by 3 bases and J by 4 bases, leaving 21 bases between them. The CDR3 consists of 17 residues. Germline V gene sequence: CDR1 LNHDA, CDR2 SQIVND (reference sequence).

V gene TRBV6-5 combines with J gene TRBJ1-2; D perhaps matches TRBD1 (6 bases). The V gene lost 0 bases and the J gene lost 4 bases, with 9 bases spanning the gap. This CDR3 has 14 amino acids. Germline V gene lookup returns CDR1 MNHEY and CDR2 SVGAGI. CDR3 coding DNA: TGTGCCAGCAGTTACTCCTCAGGGGTCTATGGCTACACCTTC. Translation gives CASSYSSGVYGYTF.

The V gene is TRBV18, the J gene TRBJ1-1; TRBD1 matches at 9 bases. The CDR3 is 14 residues long. The germline CDR1 and CDR2 sequences are KGHSH and LQKENI. V was pared by 3 bases and J by 1 base, with 0 bases of the junction left unmatched. The chain's CDR3 is CASSPGQGNTEAFF. For the CDR3, the DNA is TGTGCCAGCTCACCGGGACAGGGGAACACTGAAGCTTTCTTT.

Points on this clone: The junction departs from germline at one end; a sequencing error may be responsible. This same CDR3 is encoded by further DNA sequences in the sample. The chain recombines TRBV7-4 with TRBJ2-7; TRBD1 might be the D (6 bases). Germline V CDR1 and CDR2: SGHVT, SQSDAQ. The CDR3 spans 15 residues. CDR3 bases: TGCGCCAGCAGCTTACCCTACAGGGTATCCCACGAGCAGTACTTC. Translating gives CASSLPYRVSHEQYF.

The gene calls are TRBV13 and TRBJ2-1; TRBD2 agrees at 13 bases. Trimming at V came to 3 bases and at J to 5 bases, leaving 7 bases not matched to a gene. The CDR3 has 17 residues. Germline values: CDR1 PRHDT, CDR2 FYEKMQ (reference sequence). Here the CDR3 reads CASSLRGTSGADNEQFF. DNA for the CDR3: TGTGCCAGCAGCTTGAGGGGGACTAGCGGGGCGGACAATGAGCAGTTCTTC.

This sequence joins TRBV25-1 and TRBJ1-4; D gene uncertain. From germline, CDR1 is MGHDK and CDR2 SYGVNS. This CDR3 region has 17 residues. V dropped 0 bases and J dropped 0 bases, with 11 bases sitting between them. CDR3 sequence reads: CASSEYWQTATNEKLFF. The CDR3 nucleotides read TGTGCCAGCAGTGAATACTGGCAGACTGCAACTAATGAAAAACTGTTTTTT.

The CDR3 sequence is CASSFGGVLEKLFF. The CDR3 region has the DNA TGTGCCAGCAGCTTTGGGGGGGTTCTGGAAAAACTGTTTTTT. This chain links TRBV7-9 with TRBJ1-4, with a possible D match to TRBD1 (5 bases). V lost 3 bases, J lost 8 bases, and 13 bases lay in between. The germline V gene has CDR1 SEHNR and CDR2 FQNEAQ (reference sequence). The CDR3 loop spans 14 amino acids.

V gene TRBV5-1 combines with J gene TRBJ2-7, with D maybe TRBD2 (5 bases). The CDR3 covers 15 residues. Trimming took off 0 bases at V and 4 bases at J, with 14 bases between the two ends. Germline assignment: CDR1 SGHRS and CDR2 YFSETQ. This chain's CDR3 is CASSLARSPGYEQYF. In DNA form, the CDR3 reads TGCGCCAGCAGCTTGGCCCGGAGCCCGGGGTACGAGCAGTACTTC.

This rearrangement joins TRBV4-2 to TRBJ2-1; 11 nucleotides agree with TRBD2. Trimming at V came to 4 bases and at J to 4 bases, leaving 3 bases not matched to a gene. CDR3 size: 15 residues. In germline, CDR1 is LGHNA, CDR2 YNFKEQ. DNA of the CDR3: TGTGCCAGCAGCCTCACTAGCGGGGGTTACAATGAGCAGTTCTTC. Its translation is CASSLTSGGYNEQFF.

This chain joins TRBV5-1 and TRBJ1-6, with a tentative D call TRBD1 (5 bases). Germline V gives CDR1 SGHRS, CDR2 YFSETQ. With 2 bases removed from V and 9 bases from J, the gap between germline ends came to 12 bases. The CDR3 is 14 residues long. CDR3 sequence: CASSLGHLGSPLHF. The CDR3, as DNA: TGCGCCAGCAGCTTAGGACATCTAGGTTCACCCCTCCACTTT.

The CDR3 coding sequence is TGTGCCGGGACAGGGCTGGACGAGCAGTACTTC. Amino acid sequence: CAGTGLDEQYF. J is TRBJ2-7 and V is TRBV30; 9 bases agree with TRBD1. The J segment lost 5 bases and the V segment lost 8 bases, leaving 4 bases of the junction unmatched. The CDR3 is 11 amino acids. Germline CDR1 reads GTSNPN; CDR2 reads SVGIG (reference sequence).

The V and J genes are TRBV9 and TRBJ2-3, with 7 bases fitting TRBD1. Germline CDR1 reads SGDLS; CDR2 reads YYNGEE. The ends lost 3 bases at V and 6 bases at J; junction bases unmatched: 10. The CDR3 spans 15 residues. CDR3: CASSARQGNMDTQYF. The CDR3 nucleotides are TGTGCCAGCAGCGCCCGACAGGGAAATATGGATACGCAGTATTTT.

The rearrangement links TRBV5-1 to TRBJ2-1, with D unclear. The V gene lost 2 bases and the J gene lost 1 base, with 7 bases spanning the gap. In germline, CDR1 is SGHRS, CDR2 YFSETQ. The CDR3 covers 14 residues. Here the CDR3 DNA reads TGCGCCAGCAGCTTATCGCAGTCCTACAATGAGCAGTTCTTC. Its translation: CASSLSQSYNEQFF.

DNA for the CDR3: TGTGCCAGCAGCGTAGCCGGGACAGGGGGAAATACCTTC. Translated, it gives CASSVAGTGGNTF. The chain combines TRBV9 with TRBJ1-2; 11 positions agree with TRBD1. The CDR3 sequence is 13 residues long. Germline V gives CDR1 SGDLS, CDR2 YYNGEE. V gave up 0 bases and J gave up 14 bases; unmatched junction bases: 6.

The chain employs TRBV27 and TRBJ2-1; 8 bases fit TRBD1. Looked up from germline, CDR1 is MNHEY and CDR2 is SMNVEV (reference sequence). The CDR3 sequence is 15 residues long. V shed 3 bases and J 6 bases; nucleotides not matched to a gene: 7. CDR3 nucleotide sequence: TGTGCCAGCAGTTTTACCGGACAGGGTTTCAATGAGCAGTTCTTC. This codes for CASSFTGQGFNEQFF.